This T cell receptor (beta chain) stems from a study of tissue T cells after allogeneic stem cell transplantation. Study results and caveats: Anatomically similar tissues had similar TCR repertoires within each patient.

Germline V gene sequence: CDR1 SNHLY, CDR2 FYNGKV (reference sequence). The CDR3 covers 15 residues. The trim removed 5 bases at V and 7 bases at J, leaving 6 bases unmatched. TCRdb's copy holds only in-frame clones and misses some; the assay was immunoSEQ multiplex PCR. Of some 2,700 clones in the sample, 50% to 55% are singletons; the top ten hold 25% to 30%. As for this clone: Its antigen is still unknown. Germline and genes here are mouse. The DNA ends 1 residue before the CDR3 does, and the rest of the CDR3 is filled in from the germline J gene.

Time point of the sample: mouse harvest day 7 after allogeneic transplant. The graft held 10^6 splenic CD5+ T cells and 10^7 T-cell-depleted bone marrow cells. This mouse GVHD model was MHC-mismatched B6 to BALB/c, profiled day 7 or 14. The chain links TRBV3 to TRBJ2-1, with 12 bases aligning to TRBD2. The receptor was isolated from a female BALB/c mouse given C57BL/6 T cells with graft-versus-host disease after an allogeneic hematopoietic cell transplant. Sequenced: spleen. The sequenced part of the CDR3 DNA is TGTGCCAGCAGCCTGACTGGGGGGGCAGGCGCTGAGCAGTTC. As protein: CASSLTGGAGAEQF. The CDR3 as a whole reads CASSLTGGAGAEQFF.